This TCR beta chain originates from a study of molecular identifiers for immune sequencing clone quantification. Study summary: Naive CD8 RNA (around 20,000 or 99,000 cells) was divided into five aliquots, with four sequenced.

A CD8+CD4-CCR7+CD45RA+ gate was used to sort naive CD8 T cells. CDR1 and CDR2 (germline): SQVTM, ANQGSEA. V dropped 7 bases and J dropped 1; count of bases not matched to a gene: 8. The CDR3 consists of 15 residues. Generation of bulk TCR libraries relied on previously described methods and listed TCR primers. Each CDR3 protein gets one entry after TCRdb re-called the PCR reads with MiXCR. The sample carries around 480,000 distinct CDR3 sequences, less than 30% recorded once. This clonotype was found many times. The rearrangement uses TRBV29-1 and TRBJ2-2, with 8 bases lining up with TRBD1. The receptor was isolated from a human donor in good health. Some libraries in this study had Jurkat cell RNA spiked in. The sequenced sample consisted of naive CD8+ T cells from blood, with Jurkat cell RNA spiked in. The subset denotes: FACS-sorted CD8+CD4-CCR7+CD45RA+ naive T cells. Here the CDR3 reads CSAVMTGENTGELFF. The CDR3 DNA follows: TGCAGCGCTGTCATGACAGGGGAGAACACCGGGGAGCTGTTTTTT.